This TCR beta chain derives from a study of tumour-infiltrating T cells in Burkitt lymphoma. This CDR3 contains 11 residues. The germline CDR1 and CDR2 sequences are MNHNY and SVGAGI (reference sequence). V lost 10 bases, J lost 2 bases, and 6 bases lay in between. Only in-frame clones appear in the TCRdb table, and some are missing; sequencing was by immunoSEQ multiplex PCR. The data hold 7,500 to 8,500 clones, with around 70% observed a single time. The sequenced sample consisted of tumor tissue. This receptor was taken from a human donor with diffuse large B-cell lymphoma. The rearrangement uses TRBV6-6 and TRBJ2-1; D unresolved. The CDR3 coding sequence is TGTGCCACGCAGGCCTACAATGAGCAGTTCTTC. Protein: CATQAYNEQFF.